These 28 T cell receptor beta chains were sequenced from one sample in a study of shared clonotypes between healthy human individuals. The table came from immunoSEQ multiplex PCR; TCRdb's copy has only in-frame clones and leaves some out. The sample yields about 2.3 million clones, about nine tenths seen once. Sequenced: naive CD4+ T cells from PBMCs. The sample's subset: CD45RA+ positively selected. The source is a man aged 18 to 30 in good health. Some clones in this sample may be carry-over from other donors' samples.

To note about this clone: Other DNA sequences of this sample code for an identical CDR3. The chain joins TRBV28 to TRBJ1-2; tentative D call: TRBD1 (6 bases). The CDR3 runs 13 residues. V dropped 3 bases and J dropped 5 bases, with 10 bases sitting between them. Looked up from germline, CDR1 is MDHEN and CDR2 is SYDVKM. The CDR3 loop reads CASSLGTTYGYTF. The CDR3 DNA is TGTGCCAGCAGTTTGGGGACAACTTATGGCTACACCTTC.

On this clone itself: This sample includes further DNA sequences coding for the same CDR3. This chain connects TRBV15 to TRBJ2-7; D gene unclear. V was cut by 3 bases and J by 0 bases, with 9 bases left in between. The CDR3 spans 14 residues. Germline V gives CDR1 LNHNV, CDR2 YYDKDF (reference sequence). In DNA form, the CDR3 reads TGTGCCACCAGCAGGGGTGGCACCTCCTACGAGCAGTACTTC. As protein: CATSRGGTSYEQYF.

This chain's CDR3 is CASSLGQGEVGYNSPLHF. CDR3 bases: TGCGCCAGCAGCCTCGGACAGGGAGAGGTCGGTTATAATTCACCCCTCCACTTT. The V gene is TRBV5-1, the J gene TRBJ1-6; TRBD1 matches at 8 bases. With 4 bases clipped from V and 4 bases from J, the junction kept 13 bases outside the gene matches. The V gene's germline CDR1 is SGHRS and CDR2 YFSETQ. CDR3 length: 18 residues.

This clone was picked up one time. This specimen includes other DNA sequences encoding the same CDR3. This chain joins TRBV19 and TRBJ1-2; the D gene is possibly TRBD1 (6 bases). The germline V and J ends were trimmed by 0 bases and 2 bases, with 7 bases remaining between them. This CDR3 has 14 residues. Germline values: CDR1 LNHDA, CDR2 SQIVND (reference sequence). The CDR3 loop is CASSIDRGNYGYTF. Written as DNA, the CDR3 is TGTGCCAGTAGTATAGACAGGGGCAACTATGGCTACACCTTC. Using reference TRBV19 and TRBJ1-2 for the parts outside the CDR3, the full variable domain is DGGITQSPKYLFRKEGQNVTLSCEQNLNHDAMYWYRQDPGQGLRLIYYSQIVNDFQKGDIAEGYSVSREKKESFPLTVTSAQKNPTAFYLCASSIDRGNYGYTFGSGTRLTVV.

This clone has a handful of counts. The genes are TRBV4-1 and TRBJ1-1; the D is unclear. This CDR3 region has 18 residues. Trimming took off 0 bases at V and 1 base at J, with 18 bases between the two ends. From germline, CDR1 is MGHRA and CDR2 YSYEKL. CDR3 residues: CASSQDLWQEIRNTEAFF. The CDR3 DNA sequence: TGCGCCAGCAGCCAAGATCTGTGGCAGGAGATAAGGAACACTGAAGCTTTCTTT.

V and J are TRBV28 and TRBJ2-7; D is tentatively TRBD1 or TRBD2 (6 bases each). Trimming pared 8 bases from V and 4 bases from J, leaving 21 bases between. This CDR3 region has 15 residues. CDR1 and CDR2 from the germline V gene are MDHEN and SYDVKM. CDR3 sequence reads: CASAPVGGTSYEQYF. The CDR3 DNA reads TGTGCCAGCGCTCCTGTAGGGGGGACCTCGTACGAGCAGTACTTC.

The chain is built from TRBV4-1 and TRBJ1-2; TRBD1 aligns across 8 bases. The CDR3 totals 15 residues. Germline CDR1 is MGHRA and CDR2 is YSYEKL. The V segment lost 0 bases and the J segment 7 bases; nucleotides outside the gene matches: 7. CDR3 in amino acids: CASSQEIAGGLGYTF. The CDR3 nucleotides read TGCGCCAGCAGCCAAGAGATCGCAGGGGGCCTTGGCTACACCTTC.

V gene TRBV19 combines with J gene TRBJ2-2; no clear D. In germline, CDR1 is LNHDA, CDR2 SQIVND (reference sequence). This CDR3 region has 13 residues. V lost 0 bases to trimming and J lost 7 bases, with 6 bases between them. The DNA of the CDR3 is TGTGCCAGTAGTATAGATCTTGGCGGGGAGCTGTTTTTT. Its protein product is CASSIDLGGELFF.

About this clone itself: Other DNA sequences of this sample code for an identical CDR3. This sequence joins TRBV6-5 and TRBJ2-7, with D possibly being TRBD1 (5 bases). Per the germline V gene, CDR1 is MNHEY and CDR2 is SVGAGI. The V gene lost 2 bases and the J gene lost 4 bases, with 6 bases spanning the gap. The CDR3 loop spans 12 amino acids. The CDR3: CASSYAGYEQYF. The CDR3 region has the DNA TGTGCCAGCAGTTACGCAGGGTACGAGCAGTACTTC.

The chain joins TRBV5-1 to TRBJ2-5, with 10 bases lining up with TRBD1. The closer fit of TRBJ2-7 to the DNA end suggests the J call may be wrong. The germline gives CDR1 SGHRS, CDR2 YFSETQ. CDR3 length equals 15 residues. The CDR3 sequence: CASSLTGTGVDEQYF. CDR3 coding DNA: TGCGCCAGCAGCTTAACCGGGACAGGGGTCGACGAGCAGTACTTC.

J is TRBJ2-1 and V is TRBV5-6; the match to TRBD2 covers 8 bases. The CDR3 is 15 residues long. From germline, CDR1 is SGHDT and CDR2 YYEEEE. The junction had 11 bases not matched to a gene; V was cut back by 4 bases and J by 8 bases. Here the CDR3 reads CASSKAGVVGDEQFF. The CDR3 nucleotides are TGTGCCAGCAGCAAAGCGGGAGTAGTAGGCGATGAGCAGTTCTTC.

The rearrangement uses TRBV19 and TRBJ1-4; the D gene is possibly TRBD1 (5 bases). This CDR3 has 15 amino acids. Germline V lookup: CDR1 LNHDA, CDR2 SQIVND (reference sequence). V lost 0 bases, J lost 8 bases, and 13 bases lay in between. The CDR3 loop is CASSIDLAGREKLFF. CDR3 in DNA: TGTGCCAGTAGTATAGATCTGGCAGGGCGAGAAAAACTGTTTTTT.

The chain links TRBV19 to TRBJ2-2; 8 bases are a match to TRBD1. The CDR3 runs 15 residues. Trimming at V came to 5 bases and at J to 5 bases, leaving 7 bases not matched to a gene. Germline loops: CDR1 LNHDA, CDR2 SQIVND (reference sequence). DNA of the CDR3: TGTGCCAGTAGTGTGGGACAGGCCTTGACCGGGGAGCTGTTTTTT. Translation gives CASSVGQALTGELFF.

This clone was observed once. Other DNA sequences from this sample encode an identical CDR3 as well. The chain is built from TRBV28 and TRBJ2-3, with D tentatively TRBD2 (6 bases). There are 14 residues in the CDR3. The germline V and J ends were trimmed by 6 bases and 1 base, with 11 bases remaining between them. CDR1 and CDR2 (germline): MDHEN, SYDVKM. The CDR3 loop is CASSLSSGTDTQYF. The CDR3 DNA reads as TGTGCCAGCAGCCTATCTAGCGGCACAGATACGCAGTATTTT.

For this clone: Distinct nucleotide sequences in the sample also encode this CDR3. The CDR3 reads CASSYGLSNQPQHF. The CDR3 region has the DNA TGTGCCAGTAGTTACGGACTAAGCAATCAGCCCCAGCATTTT. The chain combines TRBV19 with TRBJ1-5; no clear D gene. CDR1 is LNHDA and CDR2 is SQIVND in the germline V gene (reference sequence). CDR3 length: 14 residues. V was trimmed by 5 bases and J by 1 base, leaving 9 bases between them.

The chain employs TRBV15 and TRBJ2-7; D assignment may be TRBD1 or TRBD2 (6 bases each). V lost 1 base, J lost 2 bases, and 9 bases lay in between. This CDR3 spans 14 amino acids. Germline lookup yields CDR1 LNHNV and CDR2 YYDKDF (reference sequence). The CDR3 reads CATSRVGGTYEQYF. CDR3 in DNA: TGTGCCACCAGCAGAGTAGGGGGGACCTACGAGCAGTACTTC.

V is TRBV19 and J is TRBJ2-7; D gene ambiguous. The V and J ends lost 2 bases and 5 bases respectively, with 10 bases between them. This CDR3 region has 13 residues. Germline-derived CDR1 and CDR2 are LNHDA and SQIVND (reference sequence). CDR3 in amino acids: CASSIFQDDEQYF. For the CDR3, the DNA is TGTGCCAGTAGTATATTCCAAGACGACGAGCAGTACTTC.

This clone is a singleton in its sample. This chain links TRBV2 with TRBJ1-3; D call uncertain. The V gene's germline CDR1 is SNHLY and CDR2 FYNNEI. V was pared by 1 base and J by 2 bases, with 6 bases between. CDR3 size: 14 residues. Here the CDR3 reads CASSEVVTGNTIYF. The CDR3, as DNA: TGTGCCAGCAGTGAAGTAGTGACTGGAAACACCATATATTTT.

V and J are TRBV30 and TRBJ1-2; a weak D match, TRBD1 (6 bases). V lost 2 bases and J lost 2, with 21 bases in between. Germline V gene data show CDR1 as GTSNPN and CDR2 as SVGIG (reference sequence). The CDR3 length is 17 residues. CDR3 sequence: CAWSIGGNTDRNYGYTF. CDR3 sequence (DNA): TGTGCCTGGAGTATAGGAGGAAATACCGACAGGAACTATGGCTACACCTTC.

As to this clone: Different DNA sequences within this sample yield the same CDR3. The chain links TRBV9 to TRBJ2-3; unclear D gene. The CDR3 has 14 residues. Germline V CDR1 and CDR2: SGDLS, YYNGEE. Trimming removed 0 bases at V and 1 base at J, with 6 bases between. CDR3 nucleotide sequence: TGTGCCAGCAGCGTAGTTGCTCGCACAGATACGCAGTATTTT. It encodes CASSVVARTDTQYF.

This rearrangement joins TRBV28 to TRBJ1-5; D gene uncertain. Trimming pared 5 bases from V and 4 bases from J, leaving 21 bases between. The CDR3 totals 17 residues. Germline CDR1 reads MDHEN; CDR2 reads SYDVKM. In nucleotides, the CDR3 is TGTGCCAGCAGTACCCTTTTCGCCATGCTGTATAATCAGCCCCAGCATTTT. This codes for CASSTLFAMLYNQPQHF.

This sequence joins TRBV4-2 and TRBJ1-4, with 7 bases aligning to TRBD1. Germline loops: CDR1 LGHNA, CDR2 YNFKEQ. Trimming removed 3 bases from V and 7 bases from J; junction bases left unmatched: 17. This CDR3 has 18 residues. The CDR3: CASSQVQGSGGAGEKLFF. DNA of the CDR3: TGTGCCAGCAGCCAGGTACAGGGGTCAGGGGGTGCGGGTGAAAAACTGTTTTTT.

This chain joins TRBV25-1 and TRBJ2-2; D may match TRBD1 or TRBD2 (5 bases each). The CDR3 runs 15 residues. V lost 6 bases, J lost 4 bases, and 15 bases lay in between. Germline CDR1 is MGHDK and CDR2 is SYGVNS. CDR3 nucleotides: TGTGCCAGCAGGGCCAGGGACGGATCCACCGGGGAGCTGTTTTTT. Translated: CASRARDGSTGELFF.

This clone has just one count. The chain has TRBV6-5 and TRBJ2-5; 7 bases map to TRBD2. The DNA end is a closer match to TRBJ2-7, so the J assignment may be wrong. The germline V gene encodes CDR1 MNHEY and CDR2 SVGAGI. This CDR3 is built from 14 residues. The CDR3 coding sequence is TGTGCCAGCAGTTATCGACTAGCTGGGTCCGAGCAGTACTTC. This sequence encodes CASSYRLAGSEQYF.

DNA for the CDR3: TGTGCCAGCAGCCGACAGGCGGCCCCCTCCTACGAGCAGTACTTC. Translated: CASSRQAAPSYEQYF. V and J are TRBV28 and TRBJ2-7, with D perhaps TRBD1 (6 bases). V was clipped by 6 bases and J by 0 bases, with 15 bases between them. There are 15 residues in the CDR3. Looked up from germline, CDR1 is MDHEN and CDR2 is SYDVKM.

The chain recombines TRBV11-2 with TRBJ2-7; D remains ambiguous. With 1 base removed from V and 2 bases from J, the gap between germline ends came to 9 bases. Germline V gene data show CDR1 as SGHAT and CDR2 as FQNNGV. CDR3 length: 14 residues. CDR3 sequence reads: CASSLGPVAYEQYF. The CDR3 region has the DNA TGTGCCAGCAGCTTAGGCCCGGTCGCCTACGAGCAGTACTTC.

The chain has TRBV11-2 and TRBJ2-3; TRBD2 is a possible D gene (6 bases). This CDR3 contains 16 residues. Germline assignment: CDR1 SGHAT and CDR2 FQNNGV. With 1 base removed from V and 2 bases from J, the gap between germline ends came to 13 bases. The CDR3 loop reads CASSLGHGRITDTQYF. CDR3 bases: TGTGCCAGCAGCTTAGGGCACGGGAGAATCACAGATACGCAGTATTTT.

The chain has TRBV6-5 and TRBJ2-7, with D possibly matching TRBD1 (6 bases). CDR1 and CDR2 from the germline V gene are MNHEY and SVGAGI. CDR3 size: 15 residues. Trimming left V 6 bases short and J 2 bases short, with 17 bases between. CDR3 in DNA: TGTGCCAGCAGGAAACTAGTGACAGGAACCTACGAGCAGTACTTC. Protein product: CASRKLVTGTYEQYF.